This TCR beta chain appears in the sequencing data of a study of T cells in Graves' hyperthyroidism and ophthalmopathy. Study overall: Sampling of peripheral blood happened at initial diagnosis, prior to any treatment. Study-wide findings and caveats: Most thyroid clonotypes expanded above 0.001 appeared in blood too.

A NOSPECS grade of at least 4, a Clinical Activity Score of at least 3 and duration under 3 months were recorded in ophthalmopathy patients. Exclusion criteria comprised uncontrolled infection, other autoimmune disease, pregnancy or lactation. This CDR3 contains 13 residues. Trimming removed 4 bases at V and 0 bases at J, with 7 bases between. Germline-derived CDR1 and CDR2 are DFQATT and SNEGSKA (reference sequence). This clonotype was found a few times. Its antigen is unknown. Amplification yielded TCR beta CDR3 regions, with RNA transcripts as the source. Primed by the HTBI set, a first-round RT-PCR was run on the TCR CDR3. TCRdb passed the multiplex PCR reads through MiXCR, listing each CDR3 protein once. The sample contains 350,000 to 400,000 distinct CDR3 sequences, roughly 18% of which appear only once.

The chain has TRBV20-1 and TRBJ1-5; no firm D call. This receptor was taken from a man aged 18 to 29 with Graves' ophthalmopathy. Input material: blood. In DNA form, the CDR3 reads TGCAGTGCTACCGAAAATAGCAATCAGCCCCAGCATTTT. This encodes CSATENSNQPQHF.